Shown below are 18 T cell receptor beta chains from a single sample sequenced in a study of blood T cell repertoires in COVID-19. Some clones are missing from TCRdb's copy, which holds only in-frame ones; the method was immunoSEQ multiplex PCR. This sample has 250,000 to 350,000 clones, with approximately 85% found just once. The sample taken for sequencing was PBMCs or T cells enriched from blood (not recorded which). These receptor sequences come from a woman between 25 and 40 years old who had recovered from COVID-19.

The chain recombines TRBV24-1 with TRBJ2-1, with a possible D match to TRBD1 (5 bases). V lost 4 bases, J lost 4 bases, and 19 bases lay in between. CDR1 KGHDR and CDR2 SFDVKD come from the germline V gene. This CDR3 comprises 17 residues. CDR3 residues: CATSEDHQGSYYNEQFF. The CDR3 nucleotides read TGTGCCACCAGTGAGGATCATCAGGGCTCCTATTACAATGAGCAGTTCTTC.

The CDR3 nucleotides read TGTGCCATCATTGTAGGACAGGGACTGGGCGGCTACACCTTC. It encodes CAIIVGQGLGGYTF. J is TRBJ1-2 and V is TRBV10-3, with TRBD1 identical over 8 bases. CDR3 size: 14 residues. V lost 7 bases and J lost 8; bases outside the gene matches: 12. Per germline, CDR1 ENHRY and CDR2 SYGVKD.

V usage is TRBV5-1 and J usage is TRBJ2-7, with 7 bases matching TRBD2. After removal of 0 bases from V and 7 bases from J, the junction contained 1 base not matched to a gene. The CDR3 has 12 residues. From germline, CDR1 is SGHRS and CDR2 YFSETQ. The CDR3 spells CASSLGTSEQYF. The CDR3 DNA is TGCGCCAGCAGCTTGGGGACTAGTGAGCAGTACTTC. Based on the CDR3 plus reference TRBV5-1 and TRBJ2-7, the full variable domain is KAGVTQTPRYLIKTRGQQVTLSCSPISGHRSVSWYQQTPGQGLQFLFEYFSETQRNKGNFPGRFSGRQFSNSRSEMNVSTLELGDSALYLCASSLGTSEQYFGPGTRLTVT.

The genes are TRBV19 and TRBJ1-6; 8 bases match TRBD1. V lost 10 bases and J lost 1; bases outside the gene matches: 12. Germline CDR1 and CDR2: LNHDA and SQIVND (reference sequence). The CDR3 sequence is 17 residues long. CDR3 nucleotide sequence: TGTGCCACCACGCCCGGACAGGGTAGTTCCTATAATTCACCCCTCCACTTT. Amino acids: CATTPGQGSSYNSPLHF.

The CDR3 bases are TGTGCCAGCAGTTACGGGGCAGAAGAGACCCAGTACTTC. Its protein product is CASSYGAEETQYF. The V and J genes are TRBV6-6 and TRBJ2-5; tentatively, D is TRBD1 (5 bases). The CDR3 is made up of 13 amino acids. V gave up 2 bases and J gave up 3 bases, with 7 bases separating them. CDR1 is MNHNY, CDR2 SVGAGI, per germline (reference sequence).

V and J are TRBV23-1 and TRBJ1-5; D might be TRBD1 (6 bases). TRBV23-1 is recorded as an ORF, its role being uncertain. This CDR3 is built from 14 residues. V gave up 3 bases and J gave up 5 bases, with 11 bases separating them. The CDR3 DNA is TGCGCCAGCAGTCAGGGGGCTAGAGATCAGCCCCAGCATTTT. Amino acid sequence: CASSQGARDQPQHF.

The chain is built from TRBV27 and TRBJ1-5; 8 nucleotides align to TRBD1. The CDR3 totals 14 residues. Trimming cost V 6 bases and J 9 bases; bases outside gene matches: 10. CDR1 and CDR2 (germline): MNHEY, SMNVEV (reference sequence). CDR3 amino acids: CASSLGTGTGPQHF. In DNA form, the CDR3 reads TGTGCCAGCAGCCTGGGGACAGGTACGGGGCCCCAGCATTTT.

The chain is built from TRBV28 and TRBJ2-6, with D uncertain. Trimming cost V 3 bases and J 1 base, with 10 bases left between them. CDR3 size: 16 residues. CDR1 and CDR2 (germline): MDHEN, SYDVKM. CDR3 sequence: CASSFRHGSGANVLTF. For the CDR3, the DNA is TGTGCCAGCAGTTTCAGGCACGGATCTGGGGCCAACGTCCTGACTTTC. Supplemented by reference TRBV28 and TRBJ2-6, the full variable domain reads DVKVTQSSRYLVKRTGEKVFLECVQDMDHENMFWYRQDPGLGLRLIYFSYDVKMKEKGDIPEGYSVSREKKERFSLILESASTNQTSMYLCASSFRHGSGANVLTFGAGSRLTVL.

The chain recombines TRBV7-8 with TRBJ2-2; 8 positions agree with TRBD1. The germline V gene encodes CDR1 SGHVS and CDR2 FQNEAQ. The junction had 11 bases not matched to a gene; V was cut back by 3 bases and J by 5 bases. This CDR3 region has 17 residues. The DNA of the CDR3 is TGTGCCAGCAGCTTTGACGACAGGGGCTATCCGACCGGGGAGCTGTTTTTT. Translated: CASSFDDRGYPTGELFF.

The chain joins TRBV4-1 to TRBJ2-7; a weak D match, TRBD2 (6 bases). Trimming stripped 1 base from V and 5 bases from J, with 12 bases between. In germline, CDR1 is MGHRA, CDR2 YSYEKL. The length of the CDR3 is 14 residues. The CDR3 here is CASSQAVWRDEQYF. The DNA for the CDR3 is TGCGCCAGCAGCCAAGCGGTTTGGAGGGACGAGCAGTACTTC.

The chain carries TRBV7-2 and TRBJ2-1; TRBD2 might be the D (6 bases). Trimming removed 6 bases at V and 0 bases at J, with 15 bases between. This CDR3 spans 16 amino acids. Germline CDR1 is SGHTA and CDR2 is FQGNSA. CDR3 protein: CASRRSGGPSYNEQFF. Written as DNA, the CDR3 is TGTGCCAGCAGACGAAGCGGAGGGCCCTCCTACAATGAGCAGTTCTTC.

This clone was observed once. The CDR3 coding sequence is TGTGCCAGCAGCACTGGGGACAGGGGAGCCTTAGTGGCTTTCTTT. Translating it yields CASSTGDRGALVAFF. The chain joins TRBV7-9 to TRBJ1-1; 10 bases are shared with TRBD1. Germline V CDR1 and CDR2: SEHNR, FQNEAQ (reference sequence). The V and J ends lost 5 bases and 11 bases, in that order; junction bases with no gene match: 14. The CDR3 is made up of 15 amino acids. Full variable domain (missing parts from reference TRBV7-9 and TRBJ1-1): DTGVSQNPRHKITKRGQNVTFRCDPISEHNRLYWYRQTLGQGPEFLTYFQNEAQLEKSRLLSDRFSAERPKGSFSTLEIQRTEQGDSAMYLCASSTGDRGALVAFFGQGTRLTVV.

There are many counts of this clone. The chain uses TRBV27 and TRBJ2-6, with TRBD1 matching over 10 bases. V was pared by 1 base and J by 0 bases, with 9 bases of the junction left unmatched. CDR3 size: 20 residues. Germline lookup yields CDR1 MNHEY and CDR2 SMNVEV (reference sequence). Written as DNA, the CDR3 is TGTGCCAGCAGTTTATTAGGGACAGGGGATCCTAGCTCTGGGGCCAACGTCCTGACTTTC. Translating gives CASSLLGTGDPSSGANVLTF.

The chain is built from TRBV28 and TRBJ2-7; TRBD2 matches 8 bases. V lost 1 base, J lost 7 bases, and 9 bases stayed unmatched. Germline V gives CDR1 MDHEN, CDR2 SYDVKM. The CDR3 runs to 15 residues. The CDR3 spells CASSLSRAGVWEQYF. The CDR3 nucleotides read TGTGCCAGCAGTTTATCCCGAGCGGGAGTCTGGGAGCAGTACTTC.

This chain uses TRBV2 with TRBJ2-5; 7 bases line up with TRBD1. The length of the CDR3 is 16 residues. V lost 4 bases to trimming and J lost 0 bases; unmatched junction nucleotides: 8. Germline loops: CDR1 SNHLY, CDR2 FYNNEI. Here the CDR3 DNA reads TGTGCCAGCAGTGGGGGAAGGACAGGTGACCAAGAGACCCAGTACTTC. Translated: CASSGGRTGDQETQYF.

V gene TRBV29-1 combines with J gene TRBJ2-7; 8 bases are shared with TRBD1. The junction had 8 bases not matched to a gene; V was cut back by 7 bases and J by 3 bases. CDR3 length: 13 residues. The germline gives CDR1 SQVTM, CDR2 ANQGSEA. CDR3: CSGIITGGYEQYF. DNA of the CDR3: TGCAGCGGGATTATAACAGGGGGCTACGAGCAGTACTTC.

The V and J genes are TRBV7-2 and TRBJ2-1; D is possibly TRBD2 (6 bases). Germline CDR1 is SGHTA and CDR2 is FQGNSA. Trimming took 1 base from V and 5 from J, leaving 15 bases between them. The CDR3 contains 16 residues. The CDR3 is CASSLVAGSYDNEQFF. As DNA, the CDR3 is TGTGCCAGCAGCTTAGTCGCGGGGTCGTACGACAATGAGCAGTTCTTC.

The chain couples TRBV18 to TRBJ1-5; possibly TRBD1 for D (5 bases). Trimming left V 2 bases short and J 2 bases short, with 16 bases between. There are 17 residues in the CDR3. The germline V gene encodes CDR1 KGHSH and CDR2 LQKENI. The CDR3 protein is CASSPAVTGGGNQPQHF. The CDR3 DNA sequence: TGTGCCAGCTCACCAGCAGTCACGGGGGGAGGCAATCAGCCCCAGCATTTT.